A selection of T cell receptor beta chains follows, all from one sample in a study of control samples from healthy donors and cancer patients. TCRdb keeps only in-frame clones here, not all; method: immunoSEQ multiplex PCR. The sample consists of roughly 23,000 clones, approximately 80% of them appearing once. Input material: PBMCs. These receptors all come from a man in his sixties with head and neck cancer. CDR3s include the opening cysteine and the closing phenylalanine or tryptophan. The order of the fields is J gene, V gene, clone size, CDR3 length, D gene, CDR3 DNA, CDR3 protein. The D gene is left open where the match is weak. Rows give clone size only sometimes, using once, few, many, or a class for an expanded clone.

TRBJ2-5 TRBV5-5 NA 14 NA TGTGCCAGCAGCTTGGGGGCCTACCAAGAGACCCAGTACTTC CASSLGAYQETQYF
TRBJ2-2 TRBV7-9 NA 15 NA TGTGCCAGCAGCTATACAGCTAGCGACACCGGGGAGCTGTTTTTT CASSYTASDTGELFF
TRBJ2-7 TRBV11-2 NA 12 NA TGTGCCAGCAGCTCCGGTTACTACGAGCAGTACTTC CASSSGYYEQYF
TRBJ1-1 TRBV7-6 NA 15 NA TGTGCCAGCAGCTTAGCGGGGGGGCTTAGCACTGAAGCTTTCTTT CASSLAGGLSTEAFF
TRBJ2-7 TRBV15 medium-sized 15 TRBD1 TGTGCCACCAGCAGAGTCGGCCAGGGGGCTAGCGAGCAGTACTTC CATSRVGQGASEQYF
TRBJ2-4 TRBV24-1 once 17 TRBD2 TGTGCCACCAGTGAGACCGGCGGGGGTTCGGGCAAAAACATTCAGTACTTC CATSETGGGSGKNIQYF
TRBJ2-7 TRBV9 NA 15 NA TGTGCCAGCAGCGCCTCCCGGAACTACCCCTACGAGCAGTACTTC CASSASRNYPYEQYF
TRBJ1-1 TRBV11-2 NA 13 TRBD1 TGTGCCAGCAGCTCAGGACAGGGGCAGGGGGCTTTCTTT CASSSGQGQGAFF
TRBJ2-5 TRBV19 NA 15 NA TGTGCCAGTAGGAGGGGCCAAGGGGTGGTGGAGACCCAGTACTTC CASRRGQGVVETQYF
TRBJ1-1 TRBV6-4 NA 13 NA TGTGCCAGCAGTGACCGGGACAACACTGAAGCTTTCTTT CASSDRDNTEAFF
TRBJ2-1 TRBV19 NA 13 TRBD2 TGTGCCAGTAGTGGGATAGCGGGAGATGAGCAGTTCTTC CASSGIAGDEQFF
TRBJ1-5 TRBV10-3 NA 14 TRBD1 TGTGCCATCAGCAGGGGGGTAGGCAATCAGCCCCAGCATTTT CAISRGVGNQPQHF
TRBJ2-7 TRBV18 NA 15 NA TGTGCCAGCTCCCCACCAGGCACAGGCTCCTACGAGCAGTACTTC CASSPPGTGSYEQYF
TRBJ2-3 TRBV4-3 NA 16 NA TGCGCCAGCAGCTTTGGGAGGGGGGGGAACACAGATACGCAGTATTTT CASSFGRGGNTDTQYF
TRBJ2-2 TRBV18 NA 16 NA TGTGCCAGCTCACCTAATGGCGGCTCGAACACCGGGGAGCTGTTTTTT CASSPNGGSNTGELFF
TRBJ2-2 TRBV19 NA 13 NA TGTGCCAGCACTCAATCGAACACCGGGGAGCTGTTTTTT CASTQSNTGELFF
TRBJ2-7 TRBV6-6 NA 13 NA TGTGCCAGCAGTTACGCAGGGGCCGACGAGCAGTACTTC CASSYAGADEQYF
TRBJ2-1 TRBV7-2 NA 14 TRBD2 TGTGCCAGCCTAGCGGGAAGGTCCTACAATGAGCAGTTCTTC CASLAGRSYNEQFF
TRBJ1-2 TRBV5-8 NA 14 TRBD1 TGTGCCAGCAGCCAAGGGACAGCTTCCTATGGCTACACCTTC CASSQGTASYGYTF
TRBJ1-1 TRBV6-2/TRBV6-3 NA 16 TRBD1 TGTGCCAGCAGTCGGTTCCTTGGGACAGTCGGCACTGAAGCTTTCTTT CASSRFLGTVGTEAFF
TRBJ2-1 TRBV27 few 15 NA TGTGCCAGCAGTTTAGGACGGGCCCACCCCATTGAGCAGTTCTTC CASSLGRAHPIEQFF
TRBJ2-7 TRBV4-3 NA 15 TRBD2 TGCGCCAGCAGCCAAGAGGGGGGGGATTCCTACGAGCAGTACTTC CASSQEGGDSYEQYF
TRBJ2-5 TRBV5-1 NA 15 TRBD2 TGCGCCAGCAGCCGGGAGGGGACTCACGGAGAGACCCAGTACTTC CASSREGTHGETQYF
TRBJ2-1 TRBV7-7 NA 14 TRBD2 TGTGCTAGCAGCTTAAGACTAGCGGGAGGTGAGCAGTTCTTC CASSLRLAGGEQFF
TRBJ1-1 TRBV18 NA 16 NA TGTGCCAGCTCACATTCAGGTCTACTAACGGGGTTTGAAGCTTTCTTT CASSHSGLLTGFEAFF
TRBJ1-6 TRBV4-1 NA 19 TRBD1 TGCGCCAGCAGCCAAGGAACGCCAGGGGACAGCTCCTATAATTCACCCCTCCACTTT CASSQGTPGDSSYNSPLHF
TRBJ2-7 TRBV28 NA 15 NA TGTGCCAGCAGTTTTGAGACGGGACTCACCTACGAGCAGTACTTC CASSFETGLTYEQYF
TRBJ2-3 TRBV5-8 once 16 NA TGTGCCAGCAGCTCACGAGGGAGGGGGACCACAGATACGCAGTATTTT CASSSRGRGTTDTQYF
TRBJ2-7 TRBV11-2 NA 13 NA TGTGCCAGCAGCTTTCAGGGAGGCTACGAGCAGTACTTC CASSFQGGYEQYF
TRBJ2-1 TRBV6-5 NA 14 NA TGTGCCAGCAGTTACGGGGCTCCCAGGAATGAGCAGTTCTTC CASSYGAPRNEQFF
TRBJ2-2 TRBV27 NA 13 TRBD1 TGTGCCAGCAGGAACAGGGGCACCGGGGAGCTGTTTTTT CASRNRGTGELFF
TRBJ2-7 TRBV5-1 NA 15 NA TGCGCCAGCTCCCCCGCCCCGACAAGCTCCTACGAGCAGTACTTC CASSPAPTSSYEQYF
TRBJ2-3 TRBV5-4 NA 15 TRBD2 TGTGCCAGCAGCTTGTTCGGGGGGGCCTTAGATACGCAGTATTTT CASSLFGGALDTQYF
TRBJ1-1 TRBV19 NA 14 NA TGTGCCAGTAAAAGGATGACAGAGGGCACTGAAGCTTTCTTT CASKRMTEGTEAFF
TRBJ2-5 TRBV11-2 NA 15 NA TGTGCCAGCAGCCAACTCCTAGCGAACCAAGAGACCCAGTACTTC CASSQLLANQETQYF
TRBJ1-5 TRBV7-2 NA 14 TRBD1 TGTGCCAGCAGCCCCCACAGGGGGAATCAGCCCCAGCATTTT CASSPHRGNQPQHF
TRBJ2-4 TRBV5-4 NA 17 TRBD2 TGTGCCAGCAGCTTGGAATCGGGGGGGCCCCCCAAAAACATTCAGTACTTC CASSLESGGPPKNIQYF
TRBJ2-5 TRBV3-1/TRBV3-2 once 15 TRBD2 TGTGCCAGCAGCCTTGGGACTAGTCTCCAAGAGACCCAGTACTTC CASSLGTSLQETQYF
TRBJ1-1 TRBV5-5 NA 14 NA TGTGCCAGCAGCTTGGGGTCAGGGAACACTGAAGCTTTCTTT CASSLGSGNTEAFF
TRBJ1-3 TRBV19 NA 15 TRBD1 TGTGCCAGTAGTATCGGGACAGGGCCTGGAAACACCATATATTTT CASSIGTGPGNTIYF
TRBJ2-3 TRBV6-5 NA 15 TRBD2 TGTGCCAGCAGGCTTCTAGCGGGGGGAACGGATACGCAGTATTTT CASRLLAGGTDTQYF
TRBJ2-1 TRBV9 NA 13 NA TGTGCCAGCAGCGTAGAATCCGGTTATGAGCAGTTCTTC CASSVESGYEQFF
TRBJ2-3 TRBV5-1 NA 12 NA TGCGCCAGCAGTCCCCCGGGAGATAAGCAGTATTTT CASSPPGDKQYF
TRBJ1-6 TRBV7-9 NA 14 NA TGTGCCAGCAGCTTAGTAACACAGGGTTCACCCCTCCACTTT CASSLVTQGSPLHF